This note documents a single TCR beta chain sequence. This record belongs to a study of blood T cell repertoires in COVID-19. Overall study: PBMCs, B-cell-depleted T cells, or T cells were the source of the cDNA or gDNA that made up the material.

Sequencing was performed with immunoSEQ multiplex PCR; in TCRdb, only in-frame clones are kept and a portion is missing. The sample consists of over 100,000 clones, approximately 85% of them appearing once. This TCR was sampled from a man aged 60-69 years with acute or convalescent COVID-19. Sequencing used peripheral blood.

DNA for the CDR3: TGCAGCGCCCCTAGTACCTTAAACACCGGGGAGCTGTTTTTT. Translation gives CSAPSTLNTGELFF. The rearrangement joins TRBV29-1 to TRBJ2-2; D gene unclear. Germline V CDR1 and CDR2: SQVTM, ANQGSEA. This CDR3 contains 14 residues. The V end lost 7 bases, the J end lost 2 bases, and 14 bases lay between the germline ends.